This T cell receptor (beta chain) derives from a study of molecular identifiers for immune sequencing clone quantification. Regarding the study as a whole: Should identical TCR molecules share a barcode, the sizes of highly expanded clones could be underestimated. In naive cells, clones above 20 RNA copies held under 1% of molecules, whereas in effector cells they held over 98%.

Listed TCR primers, together with previously described methods, were used for the bulk TCR libraries. Each CDR3 protein gets one entry after TCRdb re-called the PCR reads with MiXCR. The sample has a few hundred thousand distinct CDR3 sequences, 20% to 25% seen once. Naive CD8 T cells were picked out by sorting for CD8+CD4-CCR7+CD45RA+. This CDR3 is built from 18 residues. Looked up from germline, CDR1 is PRHDT and CDR2 is FYEKMQ (reference sequence). Trimming left V 1 base short and J 0 bases short, with 19 bases between. In this sample, this clonotype turned up a few times. Its cognate antigen is unknown.

The TCR was taken from a human donor in good health. Some libraries in this study had Jurkat cell RNA spiked in. The specimen sequenced was naive CD8+ T cells from blood, with Jurkat cell RNA spiked in. Subset given: FACS-sorted CD8+CD4-CCR7+CD45RA+ naive T cells. V gene TRBV13 combines with J gene TRBJ2-7, with a weak D call TRBD1 (5 bases). The CDR3 DNA sequence: TGTGCCAGCAGCTTAGAGGGGCTCAAGCTGACGAGCTCCTACGAGCAGTACTTC. It translates to CASSLEGLKLTSSYEQYF.